Listed below are T cell receptor beta chains from one sample, sequenced in a study of T cells in localized non-small cell lung cancer. Measured with immunoSEQ multiplex PCR; TCRdb has only the in-frame clones, and not every one. The sample consists of over 40,000 clones, 88% of them appearing once. This specimen consisted of peripheral blood, obtained before any cancer treatment. These receptors all stem from a female donor older than 55 with stage I squamous cell lung carcinoma. The CDR3 runs from the conserved cysteine through the conserved F or W. Fields, in order: D gene, CDR3 length, clone size, J gene, V gene, CDR3 protein, CDR3 DNA. A D gene is named only where the DNA matches it firmly. Clone size appears in some rows only: once, few, many, or a class for an expanded clone.

D: -; length: 15; size: -; J: TRBJ1-1; V: TRBV30; CDR3: CAWKGGWGRGTEAFF; DNA: TGTGCCTGGAAGGGGGGATGGGGCAGAGGAACTGAAGCTTTCTTT
D: TRBD2; length: 17; size: -; J: TRBJ2-2; V: TRBV7-6; CDR3: CASSLGLAGGPSGELFF; DNA: TGTGCCAGCAGCTTAGGGTTAGCGGGAGGGCCCTCCGGGGAGCTGTTTTTT
D: TRBD2; length: 13; size: once; J: TRBJ2-1; V: TRBV27; CDR3: CASSLVVAGEQFF; DNA: TGTGCCAGCAGTTTAGTGGTAGCGGGGGAGCAGTTCTTC
D: -; length: 14; size: -; J: TRBJ1-2; V: TRBV7-2; CDR3: CASSLVQSNYGYTF; DNA: TGTGCCAGCAGCTTAGTGCAGTCCAACTATGGCTACACCTTC
D: -; length: 14; size: -; J: TRBJ1-4; V: TRBV7-2; CDR3: CASSLNPSNEELFF; DNA: TGTGCCAGCAGCTTAAATCCCAGCAATGAAGAACTGTTTTTT
D: TRBD1; length: 14; size: -; J: TRBJ1-2; V: TRBV7-2; CDR3: CASSPGQARNGYTF; DNA: TGTGCCAGCAGCCCGGGACAGGCAAGAAATGGCTACACCTTC
D: TRBD1; length: 16; size: -; J: TRBJ2-1; V: TRBV29-1; CDR3: CSVEDGTAQGHNEQFF; DNA: TGCAGCGTTGAAGATGGGACGGCACAGGGGCACAATGAGCAGTTCTTC
D: -; length: 14; size: -; J: TRBJ2-1; V: TRBV5-1; CDR3: CASSSTKNYNGQFF; DNA: TGCGCCAGCAGCTCCACCAAGAACTACAATGGGCAGTTCTTC
D: -; length: 14; size: -; J: TRBJ1-2; V: TRBV11-2; CDR3: CASSLAGRDYGYTF; DNA: TGTGCCAGCAGCTTAGCGGGGAGGGACTATGGCTACACCTTC
D: -; length: 13; size: -; J: TRBJ1-2; V: TRBV7-2; CDR3: CASSSNRENGYTF; DNA: TGTGCCAGCAGCTCTAACAGGGAGAATGGCTACACCTTC
D: -; length: 15; size: -; J: TRBJ1-2; V: TRBV18; CDR3: CASSAKTGTNYGYTF; DNA: TGTGCCAGCTCCGCAAAGACAGGTACTAACTATGGCTACACCTTC
D: TRBD1; length: 14; size: -; J: TRBJ2-5; V: TRBV29-1; CDR3: CSVEDTGTEETQYF; DNA: TGCAGCGTTGAAGATACCGGGACAGAAGAGACCCAGTACTTC
D: TRBD1; length: 17; size: -; J: TRBJ2-7; V: TRBV29-1; CDR3: CSVTSGTGLLKGGEQYF; DNA: TGCAGCGTTACGTCCGGGACAGGGCTCCTCAAGGGGGGCGAGCAGTACTTC
D: TRBD2; length: 16; size: -; J: TRBJ2-3; V: TRBV4-1; CDR3: CASSQGAGGGTDTQYF; DNA: TGCGCCAGCAGCCAAGGTGCGGGAGGGGGCACAGATACGCAGTATTTT
D: TRBD2; length: 16; size: -; J: TRBJ2-3; V: TRBV5-1; CDR3: CASSLGAGGPPDTQYF; DNA: TGCGCCAGCAGCTTGGGGGCGGGAGGGCCCCCAGATACGCAGTATTTT
D: -; length: 14; size: -; J: TRBJ1-5; V: TRBV6-1; CDR3: CASRQYTGNQPQHF; DNA: TGTGCCAGCAGACAATATACAGGGAATCAGCCCCAGCATTTT
D: TRBD1; length: 15; size: -; J: TRBJ1-5; V: TRBV7-2; CDR3: CASSPRQGGNQPQHF; DNA: TGTGCCAGCAGCCCCCGACAGGGAGGGAATCAGCCCCAGCATTTT
D: -; length: 16; size: -; J: TRBJ2-2; V: TRBV5-4; CDR3: CASSPGGVANTGELFF; DNA: TGTGCCAGCAGCCCTGGAGGGGTAGCGAACACCGGGGAGCTGTTTTTT
D: -; length: 12; size: -; J: TRBJ2-3; V: TRBV11-3; CDR3: CASSQEADTQYF; DNA: TGTGCCAGCAGCCAGGAGGCTGATACGCAGTATTTT
D: TRBD1; length: 15; size: -; J: TRBJ1-1; V: TRBV18; CDR3: CASSPLGQLNTEAFF; DNA: TGTGCCAGCTCACCTTTGGGACAGTTGAACACTGAAGCTTTCTTT
D: -; length: 11; size: -; J: TRBJ2-1; V: TRBV5-1; CDR3: CASSFSVEQFF; DNA: TGCGCCAGCAGTTTTAGCGTAGAGCAGTTCTTC
D: TRBD2; length: 17; size: -; J: TRBJ2-1; V: TRBV7-9; CDR3: CASSFVLAGDAGNEQFF; DNA: TGTGCCAGCAGCTTCGTCCTAGCGGGAGATGCGGGGAATGAGCAGTTCTTC
D: -; length: 14; size: few; J: TRBJ2-7; V: TRBV7-2; CDR3: CASSPSPGMLEQYF; DNA: TGTGCCAGCAGCCCATCGCCGGGGATGCTCGAGCAGTACTTC
D: TRBD1; length: 13; size: -; J: TRBJ1-5; V: TRBV2; CDR3: CASSGDRAQPQHF; DNA: TGTGCCAGCAGTGGGGACAGGGCCCAGCCCCAGCATTTT
D: -; length: 14; size: -; J: TRBJ2-5; V: TRBV5-4; CDR3: CASSGEGGQETQYF; DNA: TGTGCCAGCAGCGGGGAAGGGGGGCAAGAGACCCAGTACTTC
D: -; length: 13; size: -; J: TRBJ1-6; V: TRBV29-1; CDR3: CSVEGDVGSPLHF; DNA: TGCAGCGTTGAAGGGGACGTCGGGTCACCCCTCCACTTT
D: -; length: 13; size: -; J: TRBJ2-3; V: TRBV4-3; CDR3: CASSQERTDTQYF; DNA: TGCGCCAGCAGCCAAGAGAGAACAGATACGCAGTATTTT
D: -; length: 14; size: -; J: TRBJ2-1; V: TRBV27; CDR3: CAASQGSPYNEQFF; DNA: TGTGCCGCCAGCCAGGGGTCCCCCTACAATGAGCAGTTCTTC
D: -; length: 12; size: once; J: TRBJ2-7; V: TRBV18; CDR3: CASSPDGYEQYF; DNA: TGTGCCAGCTCACCGGACGGCTACGAGCAGTACTTC
D: TRBD2; length: 16; size: -; J: TRBJ2-3; V: TRBV9; CDR3: CASSVLSGTKYDTQYF; DNA: TGTGCCAGCAGCGTATTGAGCGGGACGAAGTACGATACGCAGTATTTT
D: -; length: 14; size: -; J: TRBJ2-7; V: TRBV18; CDR3: CASSPQGNDYEQYF; DNA: TGTGCCAGCTCACCCCAGGGAAACGACTACGAGCAGTACTTC
D: -; length: 16; size: -; J: TRBJ2-7; V: TRBV27; CDR3: CASSLSATRRRYEQYF; DNA: TGTGCCAGCAGTTTATCGGCGACTAGGAGACGGTACGAGCAGTACTTC
D: -; length: 15; size: once; J: TRBJ1-2; V: TRBV18; CDR3: CASSPEPAGDYGYTF; DNA: TGTGCCAGCTCACCCGAACCCGCAGGAGATTATGGCTACACCTTC
D: TRBD2; length: 14; size: -; J: TRBJ2-5; V: TRBV5-1; CDR3: CASFLAGYQETQYF; DNA: TGCGCCAGCTTCCTAGCGGGGTACCAAGAGACCCAGTACTTC
D: -; length: 16; size: -; J: TRBJ1-5; V: TRBV7-2; CDR3: CASSSWGTFSNQPQHF; DNA: TGTGCCAGCAGCTCCTGGGGGACATTTAGCAATCAGCCCCAGCATTTT
D: TRBD2; length: 13; size: -; J: TRBJ2-1; V: TRBV30; CDR3: CAWMAGAVNEQFF; DNA: TGTGCCTGGATGGCGGGAGCGGTGAATGAGCAGTTCTTC
D: TRBD1; length: 14; size: few; J: TRBJ1-1; V: TRBV6-6; CDR3: CASSWDRSSTEAFF; DNA: TGTGCCAGCAGTTGGGACAGGTCAAGCACTGAAGCTTTCTTT
D: TRBD2; length: 17; size: -; J: TRBJ2-1; V: TRBV7-2; CDR3: CASSFLPAGGRENEQFF; DNA: TGTGCCAGCAGCTTCCTACCCGCGGGAGGGAGGGAGAATGAGCAGTTCTTC
D: TRBD1; length: 13; size: -; J: TRBJ2-7; V: TRBV13; CDR3: CASSRGQIFEQYF; DNA: TGTGCCAGCAGCCGGGGACAGATTTTTGAGCAGTACTTC
D: -; length: 12; size: -; J: TRBJ2-5; V: TRBV5-4; CDR3: CASSLPKETQYF; DNA: TGTGCCAGCAGCCTGCCCAAAGAGACCCAGTACTTC
D: TRBD1; length: 14; size: few; J: TRBJ1-2; V: TRBV6-5; CDR3: CASGGQGAGYGYTF; DNA: TGTGCCAGCGGGGGACAGGGGGCTGGCTATGGCTACACCTTC
D: TRBD1; length: 15; size: few; J: TRBJ2-3; V: TRBV28; CDR3: CASRAGTGSTDTQYF; DNA: TGTGCCAGCAGGGCTGGGACAGGCAGCACAGATACGCAGTATTTT
D: TRBD2; length: 13; size: -; J: TRBJ2-1; V: TRBV7-7; CDR3: CASSSGSHNEQFF; DNA: TGTGCTAGCAGTAGCGGGAGCCACAATGAGCAGTTCTTC
D: -; length: 12; size: -; J: TRBJ1-2; V: TRBV25-1; CDR3: CASSVSSNGYTF; DNA: TGTGCCAGCAGTGTAAGCAGTAATGGCTACACCTTC
D: TRBD1; length: 13; size: -; J: TRBJ1-2; V: TRBV6-6; CDR3: CASRPPGQGTYTF; DNA: TGTGCCAGCAGACCCCCGGGACAGGGGACTTACACCTTC
D: TRBD2; length: 13; size: -; J: TRBJ2-3; V: TRBV29-1; CDR3: CSVVGGEEDTQYF; DNA: TGCAGCGTTGTGGGGGGGGAGGAAGATACGCAGTATTTT
D: -; length: 16; size: -; J: TRBJ2-5; V: TRBV9; CDR3: CASSVDLPGGQETQYF; DNA: TGTGCCAGCAGCGTAGATCTCCCCGGGGGCCAAGAGACCCAGTACTTC
D: TRBD1; length: 13; size: once; J: TRBJ2-3; V: TRBV30; CDR3: CAWSNRGPDTQYF; DNA: TGTGCCTGGAGCAACAGGGGTCCAGATACGCAGTATTTT
D: TRBD1; length: 14; size: once; J: TRBJ2-5; V: TRBV11-3; CDR3: CASSLGDRGETQYF; DNA: TGTGCCAGCAGCTTAGGAGACAGGGGAGAGACCCAGTACTTC
D: -; length: 15; size: once; J: TRBJ2-5; V: TRBV9; CDR3: CASSTEWGTQETQYF; DNA: TGTGCCAGCAGCACTGAGTGGGGGACCCAAGAGACCCAGTACTTC
D: TRBD1; length: 17; size: -; J: TRBJ2-1; V: TRBV14; CDR3: CASSLLSGGTGDNEQFF; DNA: TGTGCCAGCAGCCTTCTCTCAGGGGGGACAGGGGACAATGAGCAGTTCTTC
D: TRBD1; length: 16; size: -; J: TRBJ2-1; V: TRBV4-1; CDR3: CASSPGPGQGYNEQFF; DNA: TGCGCCAGCAGCCCAGGCCCGGGACAGGGCTACAATGAGCAGTTCTTC
D: -; length: 14; size: -; J: TRBJ1-1; V: TRBV15; CDR3: CATSKSTGPTEAFF; DNA: TGTGCCACCAGCAAATCCACAGGACCCACTGAAGCTTTCTTT
D: TRBD2; length: 16; size: medium-sized; J: TRBJ2-1; V: TRBV2; CDR3: CASSERLAGSYNEQFF; DNA: TGTGCCAGCAGTGAGAGACTAGCGGGAAGCTACAATGAGCAGTTCTTC
D: TRBD2; length: 16; size: -; J: TRBJ2-5; V: TRBV7-2; CDR3: CASSLIAGGPLETQYF; DNA: TGTGCCAGCAGCTTAATAGCGGGAGGGCCTCTAGAGACCCAGTACTTC